This TCR beta chain was found in a study of cytomegalovirus exposure and HLA in healthy donors. With V trimmed by 2 bases and J by 1 base, 1 base remained unmatched. CDR3 length: 15 amino acids. Per germline, CDR1 SGHVS and CDR2 FNYEAQ. The method was immunoSEQ multiplex PCR; TCRdb's version includes in-frame clones alone and lacks a portion of them. The sample holds around 180,000 clones; 75% to 90% are singletons and the top ten take around 7%. This chain links TRBV7-6 with TRBJ2-3; 9 nucleotides match TRBD2. Sequenced: PBMCs. The receptor was derived from a man between 18 and 29 years old in good health and CMV-seropositive. This chain's CDR3 is CASSLWTSGTDTQYF. As DNA, the CDR3 is TGTGCCAGCAGCTTATGGACTAGCGGCACAGATACGCAGTATTTT.